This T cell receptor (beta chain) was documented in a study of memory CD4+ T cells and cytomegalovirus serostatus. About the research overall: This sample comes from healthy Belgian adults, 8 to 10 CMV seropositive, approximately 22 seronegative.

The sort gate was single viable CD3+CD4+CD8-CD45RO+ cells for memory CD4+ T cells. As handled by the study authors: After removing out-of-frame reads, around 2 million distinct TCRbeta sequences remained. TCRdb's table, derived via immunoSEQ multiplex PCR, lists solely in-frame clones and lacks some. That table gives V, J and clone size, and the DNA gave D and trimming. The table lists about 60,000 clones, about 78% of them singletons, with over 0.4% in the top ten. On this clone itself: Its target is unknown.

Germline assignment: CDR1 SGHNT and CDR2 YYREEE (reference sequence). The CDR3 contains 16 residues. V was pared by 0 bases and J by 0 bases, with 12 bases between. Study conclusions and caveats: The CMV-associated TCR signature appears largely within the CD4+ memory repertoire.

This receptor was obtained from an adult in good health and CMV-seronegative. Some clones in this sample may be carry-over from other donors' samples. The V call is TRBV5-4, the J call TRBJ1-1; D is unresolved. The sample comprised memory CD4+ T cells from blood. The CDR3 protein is CASSLDFEQMNTEAFF. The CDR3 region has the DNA TGTGCCAGCAGCTTGGATTTTGAACAGATGAACACTGAAGCTTTCTTT.